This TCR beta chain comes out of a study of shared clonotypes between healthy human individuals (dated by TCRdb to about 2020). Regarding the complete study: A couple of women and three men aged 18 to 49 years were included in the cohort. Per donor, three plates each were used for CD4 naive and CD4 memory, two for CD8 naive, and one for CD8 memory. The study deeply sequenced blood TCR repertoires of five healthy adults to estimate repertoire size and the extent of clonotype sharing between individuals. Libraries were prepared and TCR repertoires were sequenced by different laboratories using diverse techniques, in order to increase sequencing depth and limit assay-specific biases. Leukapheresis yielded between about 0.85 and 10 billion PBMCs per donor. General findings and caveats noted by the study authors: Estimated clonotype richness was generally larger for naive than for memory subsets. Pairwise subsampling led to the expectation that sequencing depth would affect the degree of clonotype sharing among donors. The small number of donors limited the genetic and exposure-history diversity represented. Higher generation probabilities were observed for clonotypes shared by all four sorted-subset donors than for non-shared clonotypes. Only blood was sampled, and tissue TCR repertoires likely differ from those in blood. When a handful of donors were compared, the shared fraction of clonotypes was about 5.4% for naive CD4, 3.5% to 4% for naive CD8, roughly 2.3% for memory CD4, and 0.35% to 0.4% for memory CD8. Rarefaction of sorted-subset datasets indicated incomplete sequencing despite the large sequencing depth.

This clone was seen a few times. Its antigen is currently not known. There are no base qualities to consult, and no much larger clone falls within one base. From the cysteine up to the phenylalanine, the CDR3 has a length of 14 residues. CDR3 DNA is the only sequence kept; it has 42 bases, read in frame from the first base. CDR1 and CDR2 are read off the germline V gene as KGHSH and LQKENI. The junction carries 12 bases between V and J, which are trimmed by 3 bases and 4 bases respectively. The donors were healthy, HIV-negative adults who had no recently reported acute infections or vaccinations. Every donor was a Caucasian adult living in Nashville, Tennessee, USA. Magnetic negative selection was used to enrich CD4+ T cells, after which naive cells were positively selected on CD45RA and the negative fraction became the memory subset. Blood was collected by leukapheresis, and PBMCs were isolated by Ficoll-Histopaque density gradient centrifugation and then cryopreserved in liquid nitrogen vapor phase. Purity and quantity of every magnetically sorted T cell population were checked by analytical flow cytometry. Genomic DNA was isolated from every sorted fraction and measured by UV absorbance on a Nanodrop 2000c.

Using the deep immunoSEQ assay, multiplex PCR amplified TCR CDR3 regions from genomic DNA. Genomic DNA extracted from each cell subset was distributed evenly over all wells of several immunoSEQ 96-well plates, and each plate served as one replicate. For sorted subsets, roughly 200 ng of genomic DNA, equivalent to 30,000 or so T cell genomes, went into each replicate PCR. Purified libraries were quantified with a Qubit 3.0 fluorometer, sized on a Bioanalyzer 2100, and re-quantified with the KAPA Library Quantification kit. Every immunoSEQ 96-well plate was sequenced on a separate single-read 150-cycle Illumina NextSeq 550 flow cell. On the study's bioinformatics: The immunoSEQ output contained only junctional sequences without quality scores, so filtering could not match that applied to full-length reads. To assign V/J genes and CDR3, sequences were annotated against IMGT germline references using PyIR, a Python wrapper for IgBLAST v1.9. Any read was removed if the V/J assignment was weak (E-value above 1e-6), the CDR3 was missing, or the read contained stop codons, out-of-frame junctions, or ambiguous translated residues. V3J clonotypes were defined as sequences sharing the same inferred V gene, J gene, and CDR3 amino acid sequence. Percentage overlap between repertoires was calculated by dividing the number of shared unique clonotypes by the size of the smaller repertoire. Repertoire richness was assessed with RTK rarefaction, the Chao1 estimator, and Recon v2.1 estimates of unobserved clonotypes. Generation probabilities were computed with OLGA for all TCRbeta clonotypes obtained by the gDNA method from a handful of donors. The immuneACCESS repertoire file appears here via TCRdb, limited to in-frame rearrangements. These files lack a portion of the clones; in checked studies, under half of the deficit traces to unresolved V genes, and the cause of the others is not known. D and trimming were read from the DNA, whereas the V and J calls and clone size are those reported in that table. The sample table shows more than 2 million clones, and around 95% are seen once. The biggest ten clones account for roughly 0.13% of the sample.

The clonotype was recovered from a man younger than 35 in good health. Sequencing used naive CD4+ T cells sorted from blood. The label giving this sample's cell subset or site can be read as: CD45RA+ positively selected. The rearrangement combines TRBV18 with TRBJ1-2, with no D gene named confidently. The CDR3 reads CASSPQREGYGYTF. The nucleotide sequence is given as TGTGCCAGCTCACCCCAGAGGGAGGGCTATGGCTACACCTTC.